Sequencing of this T cell receptor (beta chain) was carried out in a study of control samples from healthy donors and cancer patients. Germline V gene sequence: CDR1 KGHDR, CDR2 SFDVKD. After removal of 4 bases from V and 0 bases from J, the junction contained 5 bases not matched to a gene. The CDR3 sequence is 15 residues long. This table comes from immunoSEQ multiplex PCR, and its TCRdb copy is limited to in-frame clones, with some not included. The sample comprises about 18,000 clones, around 84% of which are singletons, and around 26% rests with the top ten. The specimen was PBMCs. The chain uses TRBV24-1 and TRBJ2-7; 7 nucleotides match TRBD2. The source of this sequence is a man of 80 years or more with head and neck cancer. CDR3 in amino acids: CATSEGGSTSYEQYF. The CDR3, as DNA: TGTGCCACCAGTGAGGGGGGGTCTACCTCCTACGAGCAGTACTTC.